The 19 T cell receptor beta chains below were found in one sample sequenced in a study of T-cell memory formation after mild COVID-19. TCRdb processed the 5' RACE reads anew with MiXCR; each CDR3 protein has one entry. The table lists some 57,000 distinct CDR3 sequences, 10% to 15% of them singletons. Sequenced input: PBMCs or a T cell subset sorted from them (not recorded which). These receptors came from a man younger than 30 who had mild COVID-19 (a few samples of this study predate the infection). Cell type and time point are not known.

The chain carries TRBV25-1 and TRBJ2-2, with 8 bases matching TRBD1. The CDR3 sequence is 13 residues long. Trimming at V came to 7 bases and at J to 5 bases, leaving 3 bases not matched to a gene. Germline V gene lookup returns CDR1 MGHDK and CDR2 SYGVNS. Here the CDR3 reads CASTRGLTGELFF. CDR3 in DNA: TGTGCCAGCACCAGGGGGCTGACCGGGGAGCTGTTTTTT.

The chain links TRBV5-1 to TRBJ2-7; D possibly corresponds to TRBD1 (6 bases). V lost 0 bases and J 3 bases, leaving 10 bases between the germline ends. This CDR3 comprises 14 residues. The germline gives CDR1 SGHRS, CDR2 YFSETQ. The CDR3 nucleotides are TGCGCCAGCAGCTTGGAGGGCAGGGGCTACGAGCAGTACGTC. Its protein product is CASSLEGRGYEQYV.

DNA of the CDR3: TGTGCCAGCAGTGGCCCCTCCGCGTATCAGCCCCAGCATTTT. It specifies CASSGPSAYQPQHF. The chain recombines TRBV2 with TRBJ1-5; no firm D call. The CDR3 sequence is 14 residues long. The V end was cut by 4 bases, the J end by 5 bases, with 12 bases between. In germline, CDR1 is SNHLY, CDR2 FYNNEI.

This clonotype was counted only a few times. The gene calls are TRBV7-6 and TRBJ2-5, with 8 bases identical to TRBD1. The CDR3 length is 13 residues. Losses at the gene ends were 11 bases for V and 3 bases for J; bases not matched to a gene: 8. Germline V CDR1 and CDR2: SGHVS, FNYEAQ. CDR3 nucleotide sequence: TGTGCCGGGAGAGAACAGGGGGAAGAGACCCAGTACTTC. Protein: CAGREQGEETQYF.

In its sample, this clonotype ranks as medium-sized. The V gene is TRBV7-8, the J gene TRBJ2-7; 8 positions match TRBD1. Germline V lookup: CDR1 SGHVS, CDR2 FQNEAQ. J gave up 2 bases and V 5 bases, and 5 bases lay outside the gene matches. The CDR3 loop spans 14 amino acids. Written as DNA, the CDR3 is TGTGCCAGCAGCGTCGGACAGGGTGCCTACGAGCAGTACTTC. Its protein is CASSVGQGAYEQYF.

This clonotype occurred a few times. The chain joins TRBV10-3 to TRBJ2-1; the D call may be TRBD1 or TRBD2 (6 bases each). The germline gives CDR1 ENHRY, CDR2 SYGVKD. The CDR3 consists of 15 residues. The V end lost 9 bases, the J end lost 5 bases, and 20 bases lay between the germline ends. In DNA form, the CDR3 reads TGTGCCATAGGTAGGGGGGACCCCGCACACAATGAGCAGTTCTTC. Protein: CAIGRGDPAHNEQFF.

There are many counts of this clonotype. The chain is built from TRBV20-1 and TRBJ2-3; 11 bases fit TRBD2. Germline V gene lookup returns CDR1 DFQATT and CDR2 SNEGSKA (reference sequence). There are 12 residues in the CDR3. J gave up 9 bases and V 6 bases, and 5 bases lay outside the gene matches. The CDR3 loop is CSARGLADTQYF. CDR3 nucleotides: TGCAGTGCCCGGGGACTAGCGGACACGCAGTATTTT.

The chain has TRBV27 and TRBJ2-2, with D possibly TRBD2 on 6 matching bases. Trimming removed 8 bases at V and 4 bases at J, with 20 bases between. The CDR3 spans 16 residues. Germline V gene sequence: CDR1 MNHEY, CDR2 SMNVEV (reference sequence). In DNA, the CDR3 is TGTGCCAGCCGGAGCCTACGCGGGGAAGGCACCGGGGAGCTGTTTTTT. Translation: CASRSLRGEGTGELFF.

V is TRBV29-1 and J is TRBJ2-2, with D possibly matching TRBD1 (6 bases). The CDR3 totals 13 residues. The V end was cut by 8 bases, the J end by 2 bases, with 12 bases between. Per the germline V gene, CDR1 is SQVTM and CDR2 is ANQGSEA. For the CDR3, the DNA is TGCAGCTATTACAGGGCCAACACCGGGGAGCTGTTTTTT. Translated, it gives CSYYRANTGELFF.

V is TRBV20-1 and J is TRBJ1-5; 7 bases align to TRBD1. CDR1 is DFQATT and CDR2 is SNEGSKA in the germline V gene (reference sequence). The CDR3 spans 15 residues. V lost 1 base and J lost 6; bases outside the gene matches: 9. DNA of the CDR3: TGCAGTGCTAGAGTAGGGGGCGCGTCGGGTCAGCCCCAGCATTTT. It codes for CSARVGGASGQPQHF.

This clonotype has at least ten counts. This sequence joins TRBV3-1 and TRBJ2-5, with D uncertain. The V gene lost 4 bases and the J gene lost 3 bases, with 6 bases spanning the gap. The CDR3 spans 12 residues. Germline V gene lookup returns CDR1 LGHDT and CDR2 YNNKEL (reference sequence). CDR3 DNA: TGTGCCAGCAGCCCGCGAGAAGAGACCCAGTACTTC. Protein sequence: CASSPREETQYF.

The sample holds a few counts of this clonotype. The chain is built from TRBV2 and TRBJ2-1, with 8 nucleotides matching TRBD2. The CDR3 sequence is 14 residues long. The germline gives CDR1 SNHLY, CDR2 FYNNEI. The V segment lost 4 bases and the J segment 8 bases; nucleotides outside the gene matches: 7. CDR3 sequence (DNA): TGTGCCAGCAGTGCCCGGAACGGGGGGGATGAGCAGTTCTTC. This encodes CASSARNGGDEQFF.

J is TRBJ2-2 and V is TRBV19; 8 bases fit TRBD1. From germline, CDR1 is LNHDA and CDR2 SQIVND (reference sequence). The CDR3 consists of 12 residues. Trimming took 11 bases from V and 10 from J; bases not matched to a gene: 9. CDR3 sequence (DNA): TGTGCCTCCGGGACAGGTCCCACGGAGCTGTTTTTT. This sequence encodes CASGTGPTELFF.

In this sample, this clonotype turned up a few times. The chain combines TRBV6-2 or TRBV6-3 with TRBJ2-5; D is uncertain. The germline V and J ends were trimmed by 0 bases and 5 bases, with 10 bases remaining between them. This CDR3 spans 14 amino acids. Germline lookup yields CDR1 MNHEY and CDR2 SVGEGT. The CDR3 here is CASSYSGREETQYF. CDR3 sequence (DNA): TGTGCCAGCAGTTACTCAGGGCGAGAGGAGACCCAGTACTTC.

V is TRBV9 and J is TRBJ1-1; no firm D call. The CDR3 covers 13 residues. CDR1 and CDR2 from the germline V gene are SGDLS and YYNGEE. V lost 2 bases to trimming and J lost 6 bases, with 11 bases between them. The CDR3 is CASSVGVSAEAFF. CDR3 sequence (DNA): TGTGCCAGCAGCGTCGGTGTTAGCGCTGAAGCTTTCTTT.

This clonotype came up many times. The chain is built from TRBV20-1 and TRBJ2-1, with a possible D match to TRBD2 (6 bases). The CDR3 extends over 16 amino acids. Germline CDR1 and CDR2: DFQATT and SNEGSKA (reference sequence). Trimming pared 3 bases from V and 7 bases from J, leaving 22 bases between. The CDR3: CSARAGQEALRNEQFF. For the CDR3, the DNA is TGCAGTGCTAGGGCGGGGCAGGAAGCATTAAGGAATGAGCAGTTCTTC.

The CDR3 region has the DNA TGTGCCAGCAGCCCCGAGGCGCGCTATGGCTACACCTTC. Encoded protein: CASSPEARYGYTF. The V call is TRBV11-2, the J call TRBJ1-2; D remains unclear. Between the trimmed V and J ends, which lost 5 bases and 4 bases, there was a span of 11 bases. CDR3 length: 13 residues. In germline, CDR1 is SGHAT, CDR2 FQNNGV.

A remark on this clonotype: No DNA is shown, since the ends of the CDR3 on it are uncertain; the CDR3 is the one TCRdb lists. The chain links TRBV7-6 to TRBJ2-2; TRBD1 reflects the table's D call only, with no check against the DNA. The CDR3 spans 15 residues, counting both ends. CDR1 and CDR2 from the germline V gene are SGHVS and FNYEAQ. CDR3 amino acids: CASSLVAGGAGEMFF.

V and J are TRBV20-1 and TRBJ1-1, with 7 bases that match TRBD1. The CDR3 loop spans 16 amino acids. Germline CDR1 is DFQATT and CDR2 is SNEGSKA (reference sequence). The ends lost 6 bases at V and 7 bases at J; junction bases unmatched: 20. The CDR3 protein is CSAAPPDRPDWGEAFF. The CDR3 region has the DNA TGCAGTGCCGCACCCCCGGACAGGCCGGATTGGGGTGAAGCTTTCTTT.